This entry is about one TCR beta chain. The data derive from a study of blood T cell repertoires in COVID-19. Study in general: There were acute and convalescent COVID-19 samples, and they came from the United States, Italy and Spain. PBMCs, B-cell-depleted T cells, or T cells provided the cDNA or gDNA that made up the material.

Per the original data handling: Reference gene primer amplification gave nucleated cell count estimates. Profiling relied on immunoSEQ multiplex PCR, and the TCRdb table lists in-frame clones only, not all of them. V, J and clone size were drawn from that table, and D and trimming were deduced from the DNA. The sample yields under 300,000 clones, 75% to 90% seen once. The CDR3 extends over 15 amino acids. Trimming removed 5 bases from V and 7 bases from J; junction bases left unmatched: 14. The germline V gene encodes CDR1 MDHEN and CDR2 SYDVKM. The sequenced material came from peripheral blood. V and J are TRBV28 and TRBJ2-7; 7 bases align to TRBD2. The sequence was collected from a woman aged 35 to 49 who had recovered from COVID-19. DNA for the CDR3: TGTGCCAGCAGTGTACCCCAAGGGGCGGGGGTTGAGCAGTACTTC. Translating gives CASSVPQGAGVEQYF.